The 27 T cell receptor beta chains listed next were all sequenced from one sample in a study of PD-L1 blockade in urothelial cancer (dated by TCRdb to about 2017). The library was produced with the immunoSEQ multiplex PCR assay. Entries here come from immuneACCESS through TCRdb and include only in-frame sequences with V and J called. Some clones fail to appear in such tables; in the studies checked, an unresolved V gene covers under half of the shortfall, and the cause of the remainder is unknown. Recorded for this sample are about 84,000 clones; about 81% of them occurred a single time. Around a tenth of the sample rests with the top ten. This sample comprised PBMCs, obtained around atezolizumab (anti-PD-L1) treatment. These receptor sequences come from a man between 65 and 85 years old with urothelial cancer.

This chain links TRBV7-2 with TRBJ2-1; 7 bases fit TRBD1. The CDR3 has 15 residues. V shed 5 bases and J 2 bases; nucleotides not matched to a gene: 6. The V gene's germline CDR1 is SGHTA and CDR2 FQGNSA. The CDR3, as DNA: TGTGCCAGCAGCGCAGGGGGACAGCCCTACAATGAGCAGTTCTTC. The encoded protein is CASSAGGQPYNEQFF.

This CDR3 reads CASSPSSQSNQPQHF. CDR3 sequence (DNA): TGTGCCAGCAGTCCCTCATCCCAGAGCAATCAGCCCCAGCATTTT. The chain links TRBV25-1 to TRBJ1-5; D is unclear. The CDR3 extends over 15 amino acids. From germline, CDR1 is MGHDK and CDR2 SYGVNS. Trimming shortened V by 5 bases and J by 1 base, and 12 bases separated the two germline ends.

The rearrangement uses TRBV5-1 and TRBJ2-7, with 7 bases identical to TRBD1. V shed 4 bases, J shed 6 bases, and the junction held 13 bases outside the gene matches. This CDR3 has 15 amino acids. From germline, CDR1 is SGHRS and CDR2 YFSETQ. The CDR3 DNA is TGCGCCAGCAGCCTATCACCTGACAGGGTCGGCGAGCAGTACTTC. This gives the protein CASSLSPDRVGEQYF. The entire variable domain, with the rest obtained from reference TRBV5-1 and TRBJ2-7, is as follows: KAGVTQTPRYLIKTRGQQVTLSCSPISGHRSVSWYQQTPGQGLQFLFEYFSETQRNKGNFPGRFSGRQFSNSRSEMNVSTLELGDSALYLCASSLSPDRVGEQYFGPGTRLTVT.

The chain employs TRBV5-1 and TRBJ2-7; possible D gene TRBD1, 5 bases. The CDR3 consists of 15 residues. The V gene lost 4 bases and the J gene lost 5 bases, with 19 bases spanning the gap. The germline gives CDR1 SGHRS, CDR2 YFSETQ. CDR3 coding DNA: TGCGCCAGCAGCAACCCCCAGGACATTACACACGAGCAGTACTTC. Amino acid sequence: CASSNPQDITHEQYF.

The chain carries TRBV5-5 and TRBJ2-7, with 8 bases lining up with TRBD1. This CDR3 region has 16 residues. The germline gives CDR1 SGHKS, CDR2 YYEKEE (reference sequence). Trimming removed 3 bases from V and 1 base from J; junction bases left unmatched: 9. The CDR3 protein is CASSSDPGQGSYEQYF. As DNA, the CDR3 is TGTGCCAGCAGCTCCGATCCAGGACAGGGTTCCTACGAGCAGTACTTC. The full variable domain, with the rest looked up from reference TRBV5-5 and TRBJ2-7, is DAGVTQSPTHLIKTRGQQVTLRCSPISGHKSVSWYQQVLGQGPQFIFQYYEKEERGRGNFPDRFSARQFPNYSSELNVNALLLGDSALYLCASSSDPGQGSYEQYFGPGTRLTVT.

The chain recombines TRBV27 with TRBJ2-1; 11 bases align to TRBD2. Germline CDR1 reads MNHEY; CDR2 reads SMNVEV (reference sequence). Trimming removed 5 bases from V and 1 base from J; junction bases left unmatched: 4. The CDR3 spans 16 residues. CDR3 loop: CASSKLAGDSYNEQFF. The CDR3 coding sequence is TGTGCCAGCAGTAAACTAGCGGGGGATTCCTACAATGAGCAGTTCTTC.

This chain uses TRBV5-1 with TRBJ2-5, with a tentative D call TRBD1 (7 bases). Germline V lookup: CDR1 SGHRS, CDR2 YFSETQ. CDR3 length equals 15 residues. V gave up 4 bases and J gave up 6 bases, with 19 bases separating them. CDR3 sequence reads: CASSPRQGSGKTQYF. In DNA, the CDR3 is TGCGCCAGCAGCCCTCGACAGGGTAGCGGAAAGACCCAGTACTTC.

J is TRBJ1-5 and V is TRBV19, with no clear D. This CDR3 spans 14 amino acids. Trimming removed 8 bases from V and 3 bases from J, with 14 bases in between. Germline lookup yields CDR1 LNHDA and CDR2 SQIVND (reference sequence). CDR3 residues: CASRMGRDNQPQHF. In nucleotides, the CDR3 is TGTGCCAGTCGGATGGGGAGGGACAATCAGCCCCAGCATTTT. Looking up the rest from reference TRBV19 and TRBJ1-5 gives the full variable domain: DGGITQSPKYLFRKEGQNVTLSCEQNLNHDAMYWYRQDPGQGLRLIYYSQIVNDFQKGDIAEGYSVSREKKESFPLTVTSAQKNPTAFYLCASRMGRDNQPQHFGDGTRLSIL.

The J gene is TRBJ2-1, the V gene TRBV7-9; TRBD2 agrees at 8 bases. The ends lost 5 bases at V and 0 bases at J; junction bases unmatched: 6. This CDR3 is 16 amino acids long. From germline, CDR1 is SEHNR and CDR2 FQNEAQ (reference sequence). In DNA form, the CDR3 reads TGTGCCAGCAGCGCCCCCGGGACTAGCTCCTACAATGAGCAGTTCTTC. This codes for CASSAPGTSSYNEQFF.

The gene calls are TRBV7-6 and TRBJ2-2; perhaps TRBD2 as D (5 bases). The CDR3 extends over 12 amino acids. Trimming stripped 3 bases from V and 7 bases from J, with 6 bases between. Germline assignment: CDR1 SGHVS and CDR2 FNYEAQ. CDR3 in amino acids: CASSFGGGELFF. CDR3 sequence (DNA): TGTGCCAGCAGCTTCGGAGGCGGGGAGCTGTTTTTT. The entire variable domain, with the rest obtained from reference TRBV7-6 and TRBJ2-2, is as follows: GAGVSQSPRYKVTKRGQDVALRCDPISGHVSLYWYRQALGQGPEFLTYFNYEAQQDKSGLPNDRFSAERPEGSISTLTIQRTEQRDSAMYRCASSFGGGELFFGEGSRLTVL.

CDR3 amino acids: CASSRGQGLAGELFF. The DNA for the CDR3 is TGCGCCAGCAGCCGCGGACAGGGCTTGGCCGGGGAGCTGTTTTTT. The V gene is TRBV5-1, the J gene TRBJ2-2, with TRBD1 identical over 8 bases. Trimming cost V 4 bases and J 6 bases; bases outside gene matches: 8. This CDR3 has 15 residues. CDR1 is SGHRS and CDR2 is YFSETQ in the germline V gene.

The V and J genes are TRBV5-1 and TRBJ2-5; a weak D match, TRBD1 (5 bases). The CDR3 length is 13 residues. Germline CDR1 reads SGHRS; CDR2 reads YFSETQ. V was shortened by 4 bases and J by 2 bases, with 9 bases between the two germline ends. The DNA of the CDR3 is TGCGCCAGCAGCCTGAACAGGCAAGAGACCCAGTACTTC. Its protein product is CASSLNRQETQYF.

The CDR3 reads CATSQQETQYF. The CDR3 DNA follows: TGTGCCACCAGCCAGCAAGAGACCCAGTACTTC. The chain links TRBV15 to TRBJ2-5, with D uncertain. CDR1 and CDR2 (germline): LNHNV, YYDKDF (reference sequence). This CDR3 has 11 amino acids. Trimming shortened V by 5 bases and J by 2 bases, and 3 bases separated the two germline ends.

This chain's CDR3 is CAWSGVLTDQPQHF. The CDR3 DNA reads TGTGCCTGGAGTGGAGTACTTACCGATCAGCCCCAGCATTTT. The chain links TRBV30 to TRBJ1-5; no clear D. From germline, CDR1 is GTSNPN and CDR2 SVGIG (reference sequence). V lost 1 base, J lost 5 bases, and 12 bases lay in between. The CDR3 is 14 amino acids.

This clone has only one observation. J is TRBJ2-1 and V is TRBV9, with 8 bases fitting TRBD2. The CDR3 spans 17 residues. With 6 bases clipped from V and 0 bases from J, the junction kept 11 bases outside the gene matches. Per the germline V gene, CDR1 is SGDLS and CDR2 is YYNGEE. CDR3 region: CASTPGAGGPSYNEQFF. The CDR3 DNA sequence: TGTGCCAGCACTCCTGGGGCGGGAGGCCCCTCCTACAATGAGCAGTTCTTC.

This chain's CDR3 is CASRSGQATGEQYF. In DNA, the CDR3 is TGTGCCAGCAGATCCGGACAGGCAACTGGCGAGCAGTACTTC. The chain uses TRBV7-8 and TRBJ2-7; TRBD1 matches 7 bases. The trim removed 6 bases at V and 6 bases at J, leaving 11 bases unmatched. CDR3 length equals 14 residues. Per germline, CDR1 SGHVS and CDR2 FQNEAQ.

The V gene is TRBV5-4, the J gene TRBJ2-5; 16 bases agree with TRBD2. This CDR3 spans 16 amino acids. CDR1 is SGHNT, CDR2 YYREEE, per germline (reference sequence). Losses at the gene ends were 4 bases for V and 4 bases for J; bases not matched to a gene: 4. CDR3 nucleotide sequence: TGTGCCAGCAGCGGGGGACTAGCGGGGGGGGCAGAGACCCAGTACTTC. Translated, it gives CASSGGLAGGAETQYF.

Note on this clone: Just one base apart from a much larger clone, this may be a read error. This chain connects TRBV11-1 to TRBJ1-1, with D possibly matching TRBD1 (6 bases). The germline V gene encodes CDR1 SGHAT and CDR2 FQDESV (reference sequence). The CDR3 extends over 13 amino acids. The V end was cut by 5 bases, the J end by 1 base, with 8 bases between. The CDR3 coding sequence is TGTGCCAGCAGCCGGACAGAGAACACTGAAGCTTTCTTT. Its protein product is CASSRTENTEAFF.

This clone was found a few times. V and J are TRBV6-5 and TRBJ2-1; 7 bases map to TRBD2. This CDR3 region has 13 residues. Germline trimming cut 8 bases from V and 4 bases from J; bases unmatched to any gene: 5. Germline V gene lookup returns CDR1 MNHEY and CDR2 SVGAGI. This CDR3 is CASAGLYYNEQFF. CDR3 sequence (DNA): TGTGCCAGCGCGGGACTATATTACAATGAGCAGTTCTTC.

The V and J genes are TRBV5-1 and TRBJ1-4, with 10 bases matching TRBD1. Germline V lookup: CDR1 SGHRS, CDR2 YFSETQ. The CDR3 totals 15 residues. Unmatched junction bases numbered 4, after V lost 4 bases and J lost 4 bases. CDR3 nucleotides: TGCGCCAGCAGCCTGGGACAGGGGAATAATGAAAAACTGTTTTTT. Its protein is CASSLGQGNNEKLFF.

V is TRBV4-1 and J is TRBJ1-4, with D perhaps TRBD1 (5 bases). The CDR3 is 16 amino acids. Deletions cut 2 bases from V and 7 bases from J, with 17 bases between. Per the germline V gene, CDR1 is MGHRA and CDR2 is YSYEKL. The CDR3 reads CASSQQIASQGEKLFF. The CDR3, as DNA: TGCGCCAGCAGCCAACAGATCGCCTCCCAGGGTGAAAAACTGTTTTTT.

The chain couples TRBV19 to TRBJ2-1; 8 positions agree with TRBD2. The V gene's germline CDR1 is LNHDA and CDR2 SQIVND (reference sequence). CDR3 size: 17 residues. Unmatched junction bases numbered 7, after V lost 3 bases and J lost 0 bases. Here the CDR3 DNA reads TGTGCCAGTAGTATCCCGAAAGCGGGGGACTCCTACAATGAGCAGTTCTTC. Protein: CASSIPKAGDSYNEQFF.

Here the CDR3 reads CASSPARGETGELFF. The CDR3 nucleotides read TGTGCCAGCTCACCAGCGCGGGGTGAGACCGGGGAGCTGTTTTTT. The chain recombines TRBV18 with TRBJ2-2, with a tentative D call TRBD2 (6 bases). V lost 2 bases and J lost 5, with 12 bases in between. CDR3 length equals 15 residues. Per germline, CDR1 KGHSH and CDR2 LQKENI.

This sequence joins TRBV15 and TRBJ2-7; TRBD2 matches 8 bases. Germline V CDR1 and CDR2: LNHNV, YYDKDF (reference sequence). The CDR3 is made up of 14 amino acids. V shed 3 bases and J 0 bases; nucleotides not matched to a gene: 1. In DNA, the CDR3 is TGTGCCACCAGCAGTAGCGGGATCTCCTACGAGCAGTACTTC. This translates into CATSSSGISYEQYF.

This clone was counted a few times. V gene TRBV7-2 combines with J gene TRBJ2-2; 11 bases agree with TRBD2. CDR1 SGHTA and CDR2 FQGNSA come from the germline V gene. The ends lost 4 bases at V and 13 bases at J; junction bases unmatched: 5. This CDR3 is 13 amino acids long. The CDR3 DNA is TGTGCCAGCAGCTCCCTAGCGGGGGGCGGGCTGTTTTTT. Its translation is CASSSLAGGGLFF.

The chain combines TRBV6-5 with TRBJ2-1; D is undetermined. V lost 6 bases to trimming and J lost 8 bases, with 8 bases between them. CDR3 length: 11 amino acids. Germline CDR1 is MNHEY and CDR2 is SVGAGI. The CDR3 DNA reads as TGTGCCAGCAGCCGCCGGGATGAGCAGTTCTTC. The encoded protein is CASSRRDEQFF.

This clone has a handful of counts. In nucleotides, the CDR3 is TGTGCTAGTGGTGGTCAGGGATCTGGGGCCAACGTCCTGACTTTC. As protein: CASGGQGSGANVLTF. The genes are TRBV12-5 and TRBJ2-6; weak D call: TRBD1 (5 bases). V was trimmed by 5 bases and J by 1 base, leaving 9 bases between them. Germline V CDR1 and CDR2: LGHNT, FRNRAP. The CDR3 spans 15 residues.